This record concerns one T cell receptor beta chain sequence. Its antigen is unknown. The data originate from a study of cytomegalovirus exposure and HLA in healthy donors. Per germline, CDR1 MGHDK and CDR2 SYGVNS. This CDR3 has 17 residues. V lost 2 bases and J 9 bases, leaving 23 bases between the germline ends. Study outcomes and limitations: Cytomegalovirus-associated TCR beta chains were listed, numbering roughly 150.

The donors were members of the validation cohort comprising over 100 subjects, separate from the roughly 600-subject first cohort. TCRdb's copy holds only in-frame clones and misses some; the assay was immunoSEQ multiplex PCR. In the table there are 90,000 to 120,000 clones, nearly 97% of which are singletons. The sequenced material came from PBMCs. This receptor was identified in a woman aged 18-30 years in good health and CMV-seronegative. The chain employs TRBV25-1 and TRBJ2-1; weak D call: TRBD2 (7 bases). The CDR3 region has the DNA TGTGCCAGCAGTGAAGACGTGTGGGGGGGCGGGTTCGGTGAGCAGTTCTTC. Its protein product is CASSEDVWGGGFGEQFF.